The rows below give T cell receptor beta chains drawn from one sample of a study of T-cell reconstitution after alpha-beta-depleted transplantation in children. TCRdb reprocessed the PCR reads with MiXCR, giving one entry per CDR3 protein. The profile shows over 100,000 distinct CDR3 sequences, 10% of them singletons. The sequencing used PBMCs, collected before TCRalphabeta/CD19-depleted stem cell transplant. These TCRs come from a boy younger than 10 with acute lymphoblastic leukemia, due to receive a stem cell transplant. Both conserved end residues are part of each CDR3. D genes are given only for firm matches. Part of the rows lack a size; the others show once, few, many or a class for expanded clones.

TRBJ2-1,TRBV5-5,-,few,TGTGCCAGCAGCCGACATATGACAGCCGGCTCCTACAATGAGCAGTTCTTC,CASSRHMTAGSYNEQFF
TRBJ2-3,TRBV14,-,-,TGTGCCAGCAGCCAATCCTTCACAGATACGCAGTATTTT,CASSQSFTDTQYF
TRBJ2-7,TRBV27,-,-,TGTGCCAGGGGCCCCGGGACCCAATTCGATAAACTCGCCTACGAGCAGTACTTC,CARGPGTQFDKLAYEQYF
TRBJ2-6,TRBV12-3/TRBV12-4,TRBD1,-,TGTGCCAGCAGGTCCGACAGGGCTGGGGCCAACGTCCTGACTTTC,CASRSDRAGANVLTF
TRBJ2-2,TRBV7-8,-,few,TGTGCCAGCAGCTGGACGAACACCGGGGAGCTGTTTTTT,CASSWTNTGELFF
TRBJ2-5,TRBV2,TRBD1,few,TGTGCCAGCAGTAGACAGGGTGGTAAGGAAGAGACCCAGTACTTC,CASSRQGGKEETQYF
TRBJ2-3,TRBV28,-,few,TGTGCCAGCACACCTGCGGGGAGGCAGTCTTCGGATACGCAGTATTTT,CASTPAGRQSSDTQYF
TRBJ2-1,TRBV5-1,-,few,TGCGCCAGCAGCTTGGTCCTAGCGACCAACAATGAGCAGTTCTTC,CASSLVLATNNEQFF
TRBJ2-2,TRBV20-1,-,many,TGCAGTGCTAGAAAAGTTCGAGGCTCCAACACCGGGGAGCTGTTTTTT,CSARKVRGSNTGELFF
TRBJ1-3,TRBV7-9,-,-,TGTGCCAGCAGCTTAGGGAGCGGCAGCTCTGGAAACACCATATATTTT,CASSLGSGSSGNTIYF
TRBJ2-4,TRBV6-5,TRBD2,-,TGTGCCAGCAGTTCGGTGCTAGCGGGAGGTCTGGCCAAAAACATTCAGTACTTC,CASSSVLAGGLAKNIQYF
TRBJ2-3,TRBV4-1,-,-,TGCGCCAGCAGCCAATTCTCAGATACGCAGTATTTT,CASSQFSDTQYF
TRBJ2-7,TRBV19,-,-,TGTGCCAGTAGTATAATGTTTTCGGAATCCTACGAGCAGTACTTC,CASSIMFSESYEQYF
TRBJ2-2,TRBV20-1,TRBD1,many,TGCAGTGCTAGAGACCCCGACAGGGGAGTCTCCGGGGAGCTGTTTTTT,CSARDPDRGVSGELFF
TRBJ2-1,TRBV10-1,TRBD1,-,TGCGCCTTCCGGGACAGGGTTAACAATGAGCAGTTCTTC,CAFRDRVNNEQFF
TRBJ1-1,TRBV14,-,few,TGTGCCAGCAGCCAAGAGCAGGGTATGGTCACTGAAGCTTTCTTT,CASSQEQGMVTEAFF
TRBJ2-5,TRBV4-1,TRBD2,few,TGCGCCAGCAGCCAAGCTAGGGGACTAGCAGTGTACCAAGAGACCCAGTACTTC,CASSQARGLAVYQETQYF
TRBJ2-7,TRBV30,-,few,TGTGCCTGGAGTGTCATGTCAGGGTTCGCCTACGAGCAGTACTTC,CAWSVMSGFAYEQYF
TRBJ1-6,TRBV6-4,-,once,TGTGCCAGCAGTGACTCGCGGCCTCAGCGGGACCCCTTCAGCTCCTATAATTCACCCCTCCACTTT,CASSDSRPQRDPFSSYNSPLHF
TRBJ2-7,TRBV4-1,TRBD2,-,TGCGCCAGCAGCGCGGGACTAGGATCCTACGAGCAGTACTTC,CASSAGLGSYEQYF
TRBJ1-6,TRBV9,-,few,TGTGCCAGCAGCGTAGGAGGACAGATCAATTCACCCCTCCACTTT,CASSVGGQINSPLHF
TRBJ2-1,TRBV29-1,-,-,TGCAACGGCAAGGGCCCCTACAATGAGCAGTTCTTC,CNGKGPYNEQFF
TRBJ2-1,TRBV29-1,-,few,TGCAGCGCGACAACTTTCAATGAGCAGTTCTTC,CSATTFNEQFF
TRBJ1-1,TRBV11-2,TRBD1,-,TGTGCCAGCAGCTCACAGGGGATGGGGAACACTGAAGCTTTCTTT,CASSSQGMGNTEAFF
TRBJ1-5,TRBV7-2,-,few,TGTGCCAGCAGCTTAGGGTCCGGACGGCCCCAGCATTTT,CASSLGSGRPQHF
TRBJ2-5,TRBV6-1,-,many,TGTGCCAGCAGTGAAAGGTCAGGGGTGGCCCAGTACTTC,CASSERSGVAQYF
TRBJ2-3,TRBV11-2,-,few,TGTGCCAGCAGCTTAGATATTGGATCCACAGATACGCAGTATTTT,CASSLDIGSTDTQYF
TRBJ2-3,TRBV7-3,-,few,TGTGCCAGCAGCTTAGTGGGGGCGGGGACAGATACGCAGTATTTT,CASSLVGAGTDTQYF
TRBJ1-1,TRBV6-5,-,few,TGTGCCAGCAGTTACCGCGACAGGCGCACTGAAGCTTTCTTT,CASSYRDRRTEAFF
TRBJ2-2,TRBV20-1,TRBD2,few,TGCAGTGGACTGTCGACTAGCGGCACCGGGGAGCTGTTTTTT,CSGLSTSGTGELFF
TRBJ2-6,TRBV20-1,TRBD2,many,TGCAGTGCTGCCCCTGGCCTAGCGGGAGCCTTTGGGGCCAACGTCCTGACTTTC,CSAAPGLAGAFGANVLTF
TRBJ2-7,TRBV5-1,-,many,TGCGCCAGCAGCTTGGCAGGGAGCTCCTACGAGCAGTACTTC,CASSLAGSSYEQYF
TRBJ2-2,TRBV7-9,-,few,TGTGCCAGCAAGTGGGGGGCCGGGGAGCTGTTTTTT,CASKWGAGELFF
TRBJ2-5,TRBV7-8,-,-,TGTGCCAGCAGCCATCCAAACTTATTGGCCCAGTACTTC,CASSHPNLLAQYF
TRBJ2-3,TRBV20-1,TRBD2,-,TGCAGTGCCACCGGCCCTAGCGGGAGGGCCGATACGCAGTATTTT,CSATGPSGRADTQYF
TRBJ2-2,TRBV20-1,-,many,TGCAGTGCTAGCCGCCACGGGGGGCGAACCGGGGAGCTGTTTTTT,CSASRHGGRTGELFF
TRBJ1-2,TRBV27,-,-,TGTGCCAGCAGCCCGGGGCCGAACTATGGCTACACCTTC,CASSPGPNYGYTF